This T cell receptor (beta chain) comes out of a study of siplizumab effects on memory and regulatory T cells. Notes on the study in general: Only a minor fraction of alloreactive clones mapped to unstimulated subsets. Researchers could not give a naive or memory phenotype to roughly 75-97% of proliferating CD4+ or CD8+ clones.

On this clone: The antigen is not known. The junction differs from germline at one of its ends, possibly a read error.

Using immunoSEQ multiplex PCR, the repertoire was profiled, and TCRdb retains in-frame clones only, with some absent. The data contain thousands of clones, about 61% of them singletons. The clonotype comes from a human donor in good health. The specimen sequenced was effector memory CD8+ T cells sorted from blood. Subset here: unstimulated CD8+ effector memory T cells.

This chain's CDR3 is CASSAGQGQSAPAF. In DNA, the CDR3 is TGCGCCAGCAGCGCCGGACAGGGTCAATCAGCCCCAGCATTT. The chain recombines TRBV5-1 with TRBJ1-5; TRBD1 agrees at 8 bases. The CDR3 spans 14 residues. Germline V CDR1 and CDR2: SGHRS, YFSETQ. The whole variable domain, filled in from reference TRBV5-1 and TRBJ1-5, reads KAGVTQTPRYLIKTRGQQVTLSCSPISGHRSVSWYQQTPGQGLQFLFEYFSETQRNKGNFPGRFSGRQFSNSRSEMNVSTLELGDSALYLCASSAGQGQSAPAFGDGTRLSIL.